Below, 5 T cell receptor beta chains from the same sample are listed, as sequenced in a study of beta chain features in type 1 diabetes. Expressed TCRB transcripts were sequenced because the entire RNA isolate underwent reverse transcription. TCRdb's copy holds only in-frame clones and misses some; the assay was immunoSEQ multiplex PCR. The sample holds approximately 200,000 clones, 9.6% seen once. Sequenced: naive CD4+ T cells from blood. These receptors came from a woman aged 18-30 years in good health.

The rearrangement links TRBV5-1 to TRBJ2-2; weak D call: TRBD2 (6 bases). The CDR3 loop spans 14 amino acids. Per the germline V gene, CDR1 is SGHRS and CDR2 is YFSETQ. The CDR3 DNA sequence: TGCGCGACAAGGGAGGACCCGAACACCGGGGAGCTGTTTTTT. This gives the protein CATREDPNTGELFF.

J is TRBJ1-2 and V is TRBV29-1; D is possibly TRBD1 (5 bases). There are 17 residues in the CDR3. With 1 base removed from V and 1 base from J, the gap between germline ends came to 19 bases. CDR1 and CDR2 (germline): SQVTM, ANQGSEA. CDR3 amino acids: CSVEAPGRVRVNYGYTF. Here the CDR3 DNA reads TGCAGCGTTGAAGCCCCAGGGCGTGTTCGGGTTAACTATGGCTACACCTTC.

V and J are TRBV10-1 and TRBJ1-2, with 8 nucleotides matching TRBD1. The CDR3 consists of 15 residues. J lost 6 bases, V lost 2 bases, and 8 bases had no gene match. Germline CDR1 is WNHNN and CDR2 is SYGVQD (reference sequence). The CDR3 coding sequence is TGCGCCAGCAGTGAGCTCGGACAGGGTACGAATGGCTACACCTTC. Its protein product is CASSELGQGTNGYTF.

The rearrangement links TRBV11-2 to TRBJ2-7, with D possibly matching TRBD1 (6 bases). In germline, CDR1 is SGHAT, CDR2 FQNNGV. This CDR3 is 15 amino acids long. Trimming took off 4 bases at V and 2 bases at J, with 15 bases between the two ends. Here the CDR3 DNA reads TGTGCCAGCAGCTCCACAGGGTCCCCACCCTACGAGCAGTACTTC. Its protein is CASSSTGSPPYEQYF.

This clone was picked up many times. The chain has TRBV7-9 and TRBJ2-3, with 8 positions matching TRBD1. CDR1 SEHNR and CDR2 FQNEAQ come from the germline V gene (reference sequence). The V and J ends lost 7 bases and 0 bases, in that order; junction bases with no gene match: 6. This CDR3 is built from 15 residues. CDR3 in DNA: TGTGCCAGCACCCGACAGGGGACTAGCACAGATACGCAGTATTTT. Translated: CASTRQGTSTDTQYF. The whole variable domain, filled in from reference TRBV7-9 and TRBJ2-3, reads DTGVSQNPRHKITKRGQNVTFRCDPISEHNRLYWYRQTLGQGPEFLTYFQNEAQLEKSRLLSDRFSAERPKGSFSTLEIQRTEQGDSAMYLCASTRQGTSTDTQYFGPGTRLTVL.